Below are 5 T cell receptor beta chains sequenced from a single sample in a study of blood T cell repertoires in COVID-19. Libraries were prepared by immunoSEQ multiplex PCR; TCRdb keeps only in-frame clonotypes and omits some of them. Of 90,000 to 110,000 clones detected, about 75% appear once; the ten largest clones hold 15% to 20%. The sample comprised peripheral blood. These receptors were taken from a woman in her seventies with acute or convalescent COVID-19.

The chain joins TRBV3-1 (or the pseudogene TRBV3-2) to TRBJ1-3; D gene ambiguous. The V gene's germline CDR1 is LGHDT and CDR2 YNNKEL (reference sequence). The germline V and J ends were trimmed by 0 bases and 1 base, with 7 bases remaining between them. The CDR3 has 15 amino acids. CDR3 in amino acids: CASSQERGSGNTIYF. For the CDR3, the DNA is TGTGCCAGCAGCCAAGAACGAGGGTCTGGAAACACCATATATTTT.

CDR3 in amino acids: CASSSTDRLNTEAFF. CDR3 in DNA: TGTGCCAGCAGCTCGACGGACAGATTGAACACTGAAGCTTTCTTT. The V and J genes are TRBV5-6 and TRBJ1-1; maybe TRBD1 (6 bases). This CDR3 spans 15 amino acids. The germline gives CDR1 SGHDT, CDR2 YYEEEE. V was clipped by 3 bases and J by 0 bases, with 12 bases between them.

The CDR3 DNA is TGTGCCAGCTCAACCGGGACAGGGAGAAACTATGGCTACACCTTC. Residues: CASSTGTGRNYGYTF. The chain combines TRBV18 with TRBJ1-2; TRBD1 agrees at 9 bases. This CDR3 contains 15 residues. Unmatched junction bases numbered 6, after V lost 5 bases and J lost 2 bases. Per germline, CDR1 KGHSH and CDR2 LQKENI.

This sequence joins TRBV7-9 and TRBJ1-4; a possible D gene is TRBD1 (5 bases). Trimming took 0 bases from V and 5 from J, leaving 10 bases between them. Germline V lookup: CDR1 SEHNR, CDR2 FQNEAQ (reference sequence). The CDR3 loop spans 15 amino acids. In DNA, the CDR3 is TGTGCCAGCAGCTTAGCCGACAGCAGAAATGAAAAACTGTTTTTT. Translating gives CASSLADSRNEKLFF.

CDR3 in DNA: TGTGCCAGCAGCTTAGCGTCCTCAGGGGCGCAAGGGGCCAACGTCCTGACTTTC. Its protein is CASSLASSGAQGANVLTF. This chain uses TRBV7-9 with TRBJ2-6, with D perhaps matching TRBD1 (6 bases). The V gene's germline CDR1 is SEHNR and CDR2 FQNEAQ (reference sequence). V shed 0 bases and J shed 4 bases, with 16 bases lying between them. The CDR3 sequence is 18 residues long.